This note documents a single TCR beta chain sequence. Its target antigen remains unknown. No per-base quality is available; no much larger clone lies one base away. Receptor libraries were prepared by PCR. TCRdb shows the sequencer as Illumina HiSeq 2500. TCR libraries were prepared with molecular barcoding, using unique molecular identifiers to normalize TCRbeta repertoire quantification. TCRdb reprocessed the public reads (quality trimming at Q25 with fastp, clone calling with MiXCR) and kept in-frame beta chains. Each entry merges the rows of one CDR3 protein and shows their most common DNA and genes. This sample has roughly 300,000 distinct CDR3 sequences in its table, and approximately 10% of those were observed once. The ten largest clones take up around 2.3% of the sample. This sample was included in a study of T-cell reconstitution after alpha-beta-depleted transplantation in children (dated by TCRdb to 2015 to 2016). Regarding the complete study: Using TCR repertoire profiling, the study quantitatively followed how T-cell immune reconstitution unfolded in children after TCRalphabeta/CD19-depleted allogeneic hematopoietic cell transplantation.

The material sequenced was PBMCs from the stem cell graft donor, taken from the stem cell graft. The origin of this receptor is a human donor who donated a stem cell graft to a child with acute lymphoblastic leukemia.

The nucleotide sequence is given as TGTGCCAGCAGTTGGGGTCAGGGGTCCTACAATGAGCAGTTCTTC. Translation gives CASSWGQGSYNEQFF. The rearrangement joined TRBV28 to TRBJ2-1, and TRBD1 may be the D gene, going by 6 matching bases. Via the germline V gene, CDR1 is MDHEN and CDR2 SYDVKM. V is pared back by 4 bases and J by 1 base, with 11 bases lying between the germline termini. The CDR3 runs 15 amino acids, cysteine and phenylalanine included. Of all the DNA, just the CDR3 is kept, 45 bases in frame from base 1.